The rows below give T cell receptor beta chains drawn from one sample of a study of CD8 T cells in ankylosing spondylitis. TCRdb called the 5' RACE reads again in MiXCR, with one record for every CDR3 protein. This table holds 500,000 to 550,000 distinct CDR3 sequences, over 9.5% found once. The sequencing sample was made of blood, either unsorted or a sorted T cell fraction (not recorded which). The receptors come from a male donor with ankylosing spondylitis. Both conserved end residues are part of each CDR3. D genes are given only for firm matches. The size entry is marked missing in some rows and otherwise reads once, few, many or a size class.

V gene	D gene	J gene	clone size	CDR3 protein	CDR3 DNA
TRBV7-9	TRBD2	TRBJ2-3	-	CATHALAGGSGTDTQYF	TGTGCCACCCATGCCCTAGCGGGAGGTAGTGGCACAGATACGCAGTATTTT
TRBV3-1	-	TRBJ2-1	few	CASSQMSGPSSYNEQFF	TGTGCCAGCAGCCAAATGAGCGGCCCGAGCTCCTACAATGAGCAGTTCTTC
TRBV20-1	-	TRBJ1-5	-	CSAETGRLSNQPQHF	TGCAGTGCAGAGACGGGGAGACTTAGCAATCAGCCCCAGCATTTT
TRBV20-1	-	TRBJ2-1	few	CSARFVRSYNEQFF	TGCAGTGCTAGGTTTGTTAGGTCCTACAATGAGCAGTTCTTC
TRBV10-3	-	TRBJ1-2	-	CVISEGSYGYTF	TGTGTCATCAGTGAAGGGTCCTATGGCTACACCTTC
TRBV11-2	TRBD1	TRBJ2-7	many	CASSQGTGAYEQYF	TGTGCCAGCAGCCAGGGGACAGGGGCCTACGAGCAGTACTTC
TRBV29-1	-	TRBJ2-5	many	CSVELETQYF	TGCAGCGTTGAATTGGAGACCCAGTACTTC
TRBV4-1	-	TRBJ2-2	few	CASSRFSNTGELFF	TGCGCCAGCAGCCGCTTCAGCAACACCGGGGAGCTGTTTTTT
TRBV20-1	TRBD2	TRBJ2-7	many	CSARPDRAGGREQYF	TGCAGTGCTAGACCCGATAGAGCGGGAGGGAGGGAGCAGTACTTC
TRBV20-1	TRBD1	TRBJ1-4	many	CSARGPPTGDLFTNEKLFF	TGCAGTGCTAGAGGACCCCCTACAGGGGACTTGTTCACTAATGAAAAACTGTTTTTT
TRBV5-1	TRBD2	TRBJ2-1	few	CASVPGGTYNEQFF	TGCGCCAGCGTCCCGGGAGGCACCTACAATGAGCAGTTCTTC
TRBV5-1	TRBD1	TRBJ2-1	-	CASSHGDRGGKQFF	TGCGCCAGCAGCCACGGGGACAGGGGCGGTAAGCAGTTCTTC
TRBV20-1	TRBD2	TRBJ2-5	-	CSARDAGGVETQYF	TGCAGTGCTAGAGACGCGGGAGGAGTGGAGACCCAGTACTTC
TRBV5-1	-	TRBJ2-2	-	CASSQSGGYTGELFF	TGCGCCAGCAGCCAGTCGGGCGGATACACCGGGGAGCTGTTTTTT
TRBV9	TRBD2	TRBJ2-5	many	CASSPPAGGQETQYF	TGTGCCAGCAGCCCACCAGCGGGAGGGCAAGAGACCCAGTACTTC
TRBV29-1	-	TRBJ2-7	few	CSVLRTGTATYEQYF	TGCAGCGTCCTCAGAACCGGGACCGCAACCTACGAGCAGTACTTC
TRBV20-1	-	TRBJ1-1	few	CSASRDINTEAFF	TGCAGTGCTAGCCGGGACATCAACACTGAAGCTTTCTTT
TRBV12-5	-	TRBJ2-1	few	CASGPHGRGYTEQFF	TGTGCTAGTGGCCCGCACGGGCGGGGATACACTGAGCAGTTCTTC
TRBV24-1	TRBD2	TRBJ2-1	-	CATSVTSGSIGFNEQFF	TGTGCCACCAGTGTGACTAGCGGGAGTATAGGATTCAATGAGCAGTTCTTC
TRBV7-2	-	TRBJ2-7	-	CASSLGGGHSVYEQYF	TGTGCCAGCAGCTTAGGAGGCGGGCATTCCGTCTACGAGCAGTACTTC
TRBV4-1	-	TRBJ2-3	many	CASSQDWLESTDTQYF	TGCGCCAGCAGCCAAGATTGGCTAGAAAGCACAGATACGCAGTATTTT
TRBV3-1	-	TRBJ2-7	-	CASASGDSYEQYF	TGTGCCAGCGCTTCCGGGGATAGTTACGAGCAGTACTTC
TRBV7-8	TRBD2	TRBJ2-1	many	CASRTSGSRNEQFF	TGTGCCAGCAGGACTAGCGGGAGTCGGAATGAGCAGTTCTTC
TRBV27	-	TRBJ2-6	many	CASSPLGANVLTF	TGTGCCAGCAGCCCCCTAGGGGCCAACGTCCTGACTTTC
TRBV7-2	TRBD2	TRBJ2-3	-	CASSFTAGEGTDTQYF	TGTGCCAGCAGCTTCACAGCGGGAGAGGGCACAGATACGCAGTATTTT
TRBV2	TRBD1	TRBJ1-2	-	CASSGQGLRGYTF	TGTGCCAGCAGTGGACAGGGGTTGCGTGGCTACACCTTC
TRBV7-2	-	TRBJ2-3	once	CASSPQRAGPYF	TGTGCCAGCAGCCCTCAGCGGGCGGGGCCGTATTTT
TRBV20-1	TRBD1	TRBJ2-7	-	CSARGTGAVHEQYF	TGCAGTGCTAGAGGGACAGGGGCAGTTCACGAGCAGTACTTC
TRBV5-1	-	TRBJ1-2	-	CASSTQGANYGYTF	TGCGCCAGCAGCACCCAGGGTGCTAACTATGGCTACACCTTC
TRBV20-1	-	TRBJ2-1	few	CSAGGLPYNEQFF	TGCAGTGCGGGGGGACTTCCTTACAATGAGCAGTTCTTC
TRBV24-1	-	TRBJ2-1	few	CATSGRFYNEQFF	TGTGCCACCAGTGGACGGTTCTACAATGAGCAGTTCTTC
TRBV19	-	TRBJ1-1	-	CAHRSEGGEAFF	TGTGCCCATCGGAGCGAAGGTGGTGAAGCTTTCTTT
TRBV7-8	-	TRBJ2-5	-	CASSLFSVLETQYF	TGTGCCAGCAGCTTATTCAGTGTCCTCGAGACCCAGTACTTC
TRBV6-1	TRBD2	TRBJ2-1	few	CASSGRLAGEVNEQFF	TGTGCCAGCAGTGGACGACTAGCGGGAGAGGTGAATGAGCAGTTCTTC
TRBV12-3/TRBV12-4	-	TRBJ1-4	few	CASSLVRTNREKLFF	TGTGCCAGCAGTTTAGTCCGTACGAACCGTGAAAAACTGTTTTTT
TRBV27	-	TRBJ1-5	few	CASSSGAGAAQPQHF	TGTGCCAGCAGTTCGGGGGCGGGGGCAGCTCAGCCCCAGCATTTT
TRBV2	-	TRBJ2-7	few	CASSAETAGQYF	TGTGCCAGCAGCGCAGAGACGGCCGGGCAGTACTTC
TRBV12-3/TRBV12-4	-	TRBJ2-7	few	CASSFKGRDLEQYF	TGTGCCAGCAGTTTTAAGGGTAGGGACCTCGAGCAGTACTTC
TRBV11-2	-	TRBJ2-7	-	CASSQLRGGSYEQYF	TGTGCCAGCAGCCAACTGAGGGGGGGCTCCTACGAGCAGTACTTC
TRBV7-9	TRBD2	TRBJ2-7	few	CASSLTSGRDDEQYF	TGTGCCAGCAGCCTGACTAGCGGGAGGGACGACGAGCAGTACTTC
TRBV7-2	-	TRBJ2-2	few	CASSLEGGSGTGELFF	TGTGCCAGCAGTTTAGAGGGGGGCAGTGGCACCGGGGAGCTGTTTTTT
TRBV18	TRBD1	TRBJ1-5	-	CASSQGGEGNQPQHF	TGTGCCAGCTCTCAGGGGGGGGAAGGCAATCAGCCCCAGCATTTT
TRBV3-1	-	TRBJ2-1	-	CASSQGWEGTNEQFF	TGTGCCAGCAGCCAAGGGTGGGAAGGCACCAATGAGCAGTTCTTC
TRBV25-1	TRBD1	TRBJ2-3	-	CASGRLGQGTDTQYF	TGTGCCAGCGGACGATTGGGACAGGGAACAGATACGCAGTATTTT
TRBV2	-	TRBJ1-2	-	CASSAGGTGGYTF	TGTGCCAGCAGCGCCGGGGGGACCGGGGGCTACACCTTC
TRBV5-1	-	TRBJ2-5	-	CASSQGAGRETQYF	TGCGCCAGCAGCCAAGGAGCGGGTCGGGAGACCCAGTACTTC
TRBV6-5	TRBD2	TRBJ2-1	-	CASSCTTMREGPNEQFF	TGTGCCAGCAGTTGCACGACTATGCGGGAGGGCCCGAATGAGCAGTTCTTC
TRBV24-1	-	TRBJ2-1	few	CATSDFSSYNEQFF	TGTGCCACCAGTGATTTTAGCTCCTACAATGAGCAGTTCTTC
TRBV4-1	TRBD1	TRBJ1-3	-	CASSQEGQGVTQNTIYF	TGCGCCAGCAGCCAAGAGGGGCAGGGGGTAACCCAAAACACCATATATTTT
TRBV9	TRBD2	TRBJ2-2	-	CASSVEAGGGIGELFF	TGTGCCAGCAGCGTAGAGGCGGGAGGTGGGATCGGGGAGCTGTTTTTT
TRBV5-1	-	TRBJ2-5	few	CAGFYPMGYQETQYF	TGCGCCGGCTTCTACCCCATGGGGTACCAAGAGACCCAGTACTTC
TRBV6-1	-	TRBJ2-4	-	CASSQQGAKNIQYF	TGTGCCAGCAGTCAACAGGGTGCCAAAAACATTCAGTACTTC
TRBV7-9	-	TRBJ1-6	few	CASSFSGHQNSPLHF	TGTGCCAGCAGTTTCTCGGGACACCAAAATTCACCCCTCCACTTT